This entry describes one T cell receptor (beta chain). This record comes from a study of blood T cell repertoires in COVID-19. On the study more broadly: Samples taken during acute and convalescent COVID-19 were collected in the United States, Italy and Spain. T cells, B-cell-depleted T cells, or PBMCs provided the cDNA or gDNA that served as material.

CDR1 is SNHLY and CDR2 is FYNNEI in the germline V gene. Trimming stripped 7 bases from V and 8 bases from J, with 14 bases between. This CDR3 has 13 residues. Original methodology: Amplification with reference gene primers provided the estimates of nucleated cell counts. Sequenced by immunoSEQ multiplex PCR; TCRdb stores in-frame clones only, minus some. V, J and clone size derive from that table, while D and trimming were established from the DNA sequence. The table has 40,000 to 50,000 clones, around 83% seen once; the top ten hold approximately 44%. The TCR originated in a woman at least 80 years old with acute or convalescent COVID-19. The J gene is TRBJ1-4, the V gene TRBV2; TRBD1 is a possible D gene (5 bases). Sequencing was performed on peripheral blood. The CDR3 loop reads CASKDRQLEKLFF. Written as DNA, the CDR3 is TGTGCCAGCAAAGATCGACAGTTGGAAAAACTGTTTTTT. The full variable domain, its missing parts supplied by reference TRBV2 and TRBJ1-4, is EPEVTQTPSHQVTQMGQEVILRCVPISNHLYFYWYRQILGQKVEFLVSFYNNEISEKSEIFDDQFSVERPDGSNFTLKIRSTKLEDSAMYFCASKDRQLEKLFFGSGTQLSVL.